Below are 17 T cell receptor beta chains sequenced from a single sample in a study of T-cell memory formation after mild COVID-19. MiXCR, applied by TCRdb to the 5' RACE reads, yields one record per CDR3 protein. This table has 200,000 or so distinct CDR3 sequences, roughly 10% appearing once. Source material: PBMCs or a T cell subset sorted from them (not recorded which). Source of these receptors: a man between 18 and 29 years old who had mild COVID-19 (a few samples of this study predate the infection). Cell type and time point are not known.

This clonotype was counted at least ten times. The chain combines TRBV10-2 with TRBJ2-7; 7 nucleotides line up with TRBD2. The CDR3 sequence is 16 residues long. Unmatched junction bases numbered 8, after V lost 2 bases and J lost 1 base. Germline CDR1 WSHSY, CDR2 SAAADI. The CDR3 protein is CASSEALAELSYEQYF. The CDR3 DNA reads TGCGCCAGCAGTGAGGCCCTAGCGGAACTGTCCTACGAGCAGTACTTC.

This CDR3 reads CASSLRYRDDQPQHF. The CDR3 DNA is TGTGCCAGCAGCTTACGGTACAGGGACGATCAGCCCCAGCATTTT. The chain is built from TRBV7-2 and TRBJ1-5; D possibly corresponds to TRBD1 (6 bases). The V end lost 2 bases, the J end lost 5 bases, and 13 bases lay between the germline ends. The CDR3 runs 15 residues. Germline V lookup: CDR1 SGHTA, CDR2 FQGNSA.

This clonotype has a count of ten or more. The chain uses TRBV14 and TRBJ2-3, with TRBD1 matching over 7 bases. The CDR3 consists of 15 residues. CDR1 and CDR2 (germline): SGHDN, FVKESK. Germline trimming cut 4 bases from V and 4 bases from J; bases unmatched to any gene: 8. CDR3 in DNA: TGTGCCAGCAGCCGAGACAGGGCGCGCGCAGATACGCAGTATTTT. Its translation: CASSRDRARADTQYF. Based on the CDR3 plus reference TRBV14 and TRBJ2-3, the full variable domain is EAGVTQFPSHSVIEKGQTVTLRCDPISGHDNLYWYRRVMGKEIKFLLHFVKESKQDESGMPNNRFLAERTGGTYSTLKVQPAELEDSGVYFCASSRDRARADTQYFGPGTRLTVL.

This clonotype appeared a few times. The V and J genes are TRBV7-2 and TRBJ2-3; the D is unclear. Trimming cost V 3 bases and J 1 base, with 8 bases left between them. CDR1 SGHTA and CDR2 FQGNSA come from the germline V gene. The CDR3 spans 14 residues. CDR3 amino acids: CASSFVGRTDTQYF. In DNA, the CDR3 is TGTGCCAGCAGCTTCGTTGGCCGCACAGATACGCAGTATTTT.

The chain links TRBV29-1 to TRBJ2-2, with D possibly matching TRBD2 (5 bases). This CDR3 region has 13 residues. Trimming removed 3 bases from V and 6 bases from J, with 11 bases in between. CDR1 and CDR2 (germline): SQVTM, ANQGSEA. For the CDR3, the DNA is TGCAGCGTTGACGGGGTCGGTGCCGGGGAGCTGTTTTTT. It codes for CSVDGVGAGELFF.

In its sample, this clonotype was seen a few times. V usage is TRBV20-1 and J usage is TRBJ1-2, with D unclear. Germline CDR1 DFQATT, CDR2 SNEGSKA (reference sequence). Trimming took off 0 bases at V and 4 bases at J, with 15 bases between the two ends. The CDR3 runs to 15 residues. The CDR3 DNA sequence: TGCAGTGCTAGAGATGCACGCGAGGGTGGCTATGGCTACACCTTC. Translating it yields CSARDAREGGYGYTF.

This clonotype was detected ten times or more. This chain connects TRBV5-1 to TRBJ2-5, with 11 bases aligning to TRBD2. This CDR3 is built from 14 residues. Trimming at V came to 1 base and at J to 4 bases, leaving 0 bases not matched to a gene. From germline, CDR1 is SGHRS and CDR2 YFSETQ. Written as DNA, the CDR3 is TGCGCCAGCAGCTTGACTAGCGGGGGAGAGACCCAGTACTTC. The encoded protein is CASSLTSGGETQYF.

The chain is built from TRBV4-2 and TRBJ1-6; D unclear. V lost 4 bases, J lost 7 bases, and 11 bases lay in between. CDR1 and CDR2 from the germline V gene are LGHNA and YNFKEQ. This CDR3 comprises 14 residues. The CDR3 DNA reads as TGTGCCAGCAGCCCGGGTGGAGCAAATTCACCCCTCCACTTT. Translating gives CASSPGGANSPLHF.

At least ten counts were recorded for this clonotype. V gene TRBV6-6 combines with J gene TRBJ2-1; unclear D gene. The CDR3 totals 13 residues. The germline V gene has CDR1 MNHNY and CDR2 SVGAGI (reference sequence). Trimming cost V 2 bases and J 6 bases, with 8 bases left between them. The CDR3 nucleotides read TGTGCCAGCAGTTACGTCTCTAGCAATGAGCAGTTCTTC. Its translation: CASSYVSSNEQFF.

This clonotype was counted at least ten times. The V gene is TRBV7-3, the J gene TRBJ2-6, with D possibly being TRBD1 (6 bases). CDR1 and CDR2 (germline): SGHTA, FQGTGA. V gave up 5 bases and J gave up 2 bases, with 10 bases separating them. The CDR3 extends over 15 amino acids. The CDR3 DNA reads as TGTGCCAGCAGCCCGCGGACAGCTGGGGCCAACGTCCTGACTTTC. The encoded protein is CASSPRTAGANVLTF.

This chain connects TRBV7-9 to TRBJ2-1, with 8 nucleotides matching TRBD1. Germline V lookup: CDR1 SEHNR, CDR2 FQNEAQ (reference sequence). J gave up 2 bases and V 3 bases, and 9 bases lay outside the gene matches. The CDR3 runs to 17 residues. The CDR3 DNA reads TGTGCCAGCAGCTTCTTGACAGGGGCGAACGCCTACAATGAGCAGTTCTTC. Translated, it gives CASSFLTGANAYNEQFF.

This clonotype was seen only a few times. The chain carries TRBV20-1 and TRBJ2-1; D gene unclear. V lost 1 base and J lost 3, with 13 bases in between. Germline lookup yields CDR1 DFQATT and CDR2 SNEGSKA (reference sequence). CDR3 size: 15 residues. This chain's CDR3 is CSARVRLIYYNEQFF. CDR3 DNA: TGCAGTGCTAGAGTGAGACTGATCTACTACAATGAGCAGTTCTTC.

This clonotype was counted only a few times. The V gene is TRBV7-2, the J gene TRBJ2-5; 7 bases match TRBD2. This CDR3 spans 15 amino acids. Per the germline V gene, CDR1 is SGHTA and CDR2 is FQGNSA. With V trimmed by 5 bases and J by 5 bases, 11 bases remained unmatched. DNA for the CDR3: TGTGCCAGCAGCAGCGCTCCCGGGGGAGGGGAGACCCAGTACTTC. This sequence encodes CASSSAPGGGETQYF.

The chain is built from TRBV14 and TRBJ1-4; 7 bases align to TRBD1. Unmatched junction bases numbered 10, after V lost 3 bases and J lost 6 bases. The CDR3 length is 16 residues. Germline V gene data show CDR1 as SGHDN and CDR2 as FVKESK. The chain's CDR3 is CASSQKGGTADEKLFF. CDR3 bases: TGTGCCAGCAGCCAGAAGGGGGGGACAGCCGATGAAAAACTGTTTTTT.

The genes are TRBV7-2 and TRBJ1-3, with D hard to call. CDR1 is SGHTA, CDR2 FQGNSA, per germline. The CDR3 runs to 13 residues. Deletions cut 3 bases from V and 4 bases from J, with 7 bases between. CDR3 bases: TGTGCCAGCAGCTTTTCAGAAGGAAACACCATATATTTT. Residues: CASSFSEGNTIYF. Complete variable domain (other parts from reference TRBV7-2 and TRBJ1-3): GAGVSQSPSNKVTEKGKDVELRCDPISGHTALYWYRQSLGQGLEFLIYFQGNSAPDKSGLPSDRFSAERTGGSVSTLTIQRTQQEDSAVYLCASSFSEGNTIYFGEGSWLTVV.

The table lists this clonotype with a few counts. This chain uses TRBV7-2 with TRBJ2-2, with TRBD1 as a possible D gene (6 bases). The CDR3 consists of 16 residues. CDR1 is SGHTA, CDR2 FQGNSA, per germline. Trimming pared 4 bases from V and 1 base from J, leaving 13 bases between. As DNA, the CDR3 is TGTGCCAGCAGCTGGGCCGGGACATTGAACACCGGGGAGCTGTTTTTT. It translates to CASSWAGTLNTGELFF.

This clonotype showed up many times. The chain employs TRBV7-8 and TRBJ2-7; a weak D match, TRBD1 (6 bases). Per germline, CDR1 SGHVS and CDR2 FQNEAQ. The CDR3 contains 14 residues. V was shortened by 0 bases and J by 4 bases, with 10 bases between the two germline ends. The CDR3 spells CASSLAGQGYEQYV. The CDR3 region has the DNA TGTGCCAGCAGCTTAGCGGGACAAGGATACGAGCAGTACGTC.